The rows below give T cell receptor beta chains drawn from one sample of a study of blood T cell repertoires in COVID-19. Repertoires were generated with immunoSEQ multiplex PCR, while TCRdb's copy carries only in-frame clones and drops some. The sample has 400,000 or so clones; about nine tenths are singletons. Sample: PBMCs or T cells enriched from blood (not recorded which). The receptors were gathered from a man younger than 35 who had recovered from COVID-19. Each CDR3 is given with its conserved first and last residue. The D gene is left open where the match is weak. For some rows the clone size is stated as once, few or many, or as a class when expanded; others skip it.

v_call	clone_size	j_call	d_call	cdr3_aa	cdr3_nt
TRBV4-1	.	TRBJ2-1	.	CASSRTGSQTYNEQFF	TGCGCCAGCAGCAGAACAGGGTCCCAAACCTACAATGAGCAGTTCTTC
TRBV3-1/TRBV3-2	.	TRBJ2-3	.	CASSARGADTQYF	TGTGCCAGCAGCGCGCGTGGGGCGGATACGCAGTATTTT
TRBV27	.	TRBJ1-6	TRBD1	CASSSPTGFSALHF	TGTGCCAGCAGTTCCCCGACAGGGTTTTCGGCCCTCCACTTT
TRBV25-1	.	TRBJ1-6	TRBD1	CASSEGTANSPLHF	TGTGCCAGCAGTGAAGGGACAGCGAATTCACCCCTCCACTTT
TRBV11-2	.	TRBJ1-2	.	CASSLEGQGYTF	TGTGCCAGCAGCTTAGAGGGGCAAGGCTACACCTTC
TRBV7-3	.	TRBJ1-3	TRBD1	CASSPTGSGNTIYF	TGTGCCAGCAGCCCGACAGGGTCAGGAAACACCATATATTTT
TRBV19	few	TRBJ1-3	.	CASSLQGADGNTIYF	TGTGCCAGTAGCCTACAGGGCGCCGATGGAAACACCATATATTTT
TRBV6-5	few	TRBJ1-1	.	CASSYSMNTEAFF	TGTGCCAGCAGTTACTCTATGAACACTGAAGCTTTCTTT
TRBV15	.	TRBJ1-2	.	CATSRVGGWYGYTF	TGTGCCACCAGCAGAGTCGGGGGTTGGTATGGCTACACCTTC
TRBV5-6	.	TRBJ2-5	.	CASSLGQKETQYF	TGTGCCAGCAGCCTAGGACAGAAAGAGACCCAGTACTTC
TRBV7-9	.	TRBJ2-7	.	CASSLASGYPLEQYF	TGTGCCAGCAGCTTAGCTAGCGGATATCCCCTCGAGCAGTACTTC
TRBV4-2	.	TRBJ2-7	TRBD1	CASSQEMAGGTYEQYF	TGTGCCAGCAGCCAAGAAATGGCAGGGGGCACCTACGAGCAGTACTTC
TRBV19	.	TRBJ2-2	.	CASNPAGRSTGELFF	TGTGCCAGTAATCCTGCAGGGCGAAGCACCGGGGAGCTGTTTTTT
TRBV3-1/TRBV3-2	.	TRBJ1-1	.	CASSHLPTEAFF	TGTGCCAGCAGCCACCTCCCCACTGAAGCTTTCTTT
TRBV5-1	once	TRBJ2-7	.	CASSFDSDSAYEQYF	TGCGCCAGCAGCTTTGATTCGGACTCAGCCTACGAGCAGTACTTC
TRBV14	.	TRBJ1-2	TRBD1	CASSPGQGPYGYTF	TGTGCCAGCAGCCCTGGACAGGGCCCCTATGGCTACACCTTC
TRBV14	once	TRBJ2-7	.	CASSQGLRPSSYEQYF	TGTGCCAGCAGCCAAGGGTTACGGCCTAGCTCCTACGAGCAGTACTTC
TRBV3-1/TRBV3-2	few	TRBJ1-2	.	CASSQVLQGKRYTF	TGTGCCAGCAGCCAAGTTCTCCAGGGGAAACGCTACACCTTC
TRBV9	.	TRBJ1-2	.	CASSVGVGPNYGYTF	TGTGCCAGCAGCGTAGGGGTGGGGCCGAACTATGGCTACACCTTC
TRBV11-2	.	TRBJ1-2	TRBD1	CASSRTGEGYGYTF	TGTGCCAGCAGCAGGACAGGGGAAGGCTATGGCTACACCTTC
TRBV7-9	.	TRBJ1-2	.	CASSFTGLGYTF	TGTGCCAGCAGCTTTACGGGACTCGGCTACACCTTC
TRBV28	.	TRBJ1-2	.	CASRPETVPHLYGYTF	TGTGCCAGCAGGCCGGAGACAGTCCCACATCTCTATGGCTACACCTTC
TRBV5-4	.	TRBJ2-1	TRBD2	CASSLGGGGHSYNEQFF	TGTGCCAGCAGCTTGGGAGGCGGGGGGCACTCCTACAATGAGCAGTTCTTC
TRBV19	.	TRBJ1-6	TRBD1	CASDWGQGALSYNSPLHF	TGTGCCAGCGACTGGGGACAGGGGGCGTTAAGCTATAATTCACCCCTCCACTTT
TRBV5-1	.	TRBJ2-1	TRBD2	CASSLLAETYNEQFF	TGCGCCAGCAGCTTGCTAGCGGAGACCTACAATGAGCAGTTCTTC
TRBV5-5	.	TRBJ1-2	.	CASSLRGNYGYTF	TGTGCCAGCAGTTTGAGGGGGAACTATGGCTACACCTTC
TRBV24-1	.	TRBJ2-3	.	CATSDNRPPDTQYF	TGTGCCACCAGTGATAACAGACCTCCAGATACGCAGTATTTT
TRBV19	.	TRBJ2-5	TRBD2	CASSRTGTSGQETQYF	TGTGCCAGTAGCCGTACCGGGACTAGCGGACAAGAGACCCAGTACTTC
TRBV2	.	TRBJ1-2	.	CASSEGQASYGYTF	TGTGCCAGCAGTGAAGGACAGGCTTCCTATGGCTACACCTTC
TRBV9	.	TRBJ1-1	.	CASSVVIQGGTEAFF	TGTGCCAGCAGCGTAGTAATACAGGGTGGTACTGAAGCTTTCTTT
TRBV29-1	.	TRBJ1-1	TRBD1	CSVVGQGITEAFF	TGCAGCGTTGTGGGACAGGGTATCACTGAAGCTTTCTTT
TRBV27	.	TRBJ1-2	TRBD1	CASRLQGTLNYGYTF	TGTGCCAGCAGGCTACAGGGGACTCTCAACTATGGCTACACCTTC
TRBV3-1/TRBV3-2	.	TRBJ2-3	TRBD2	CASSQAVLAGVDTQYF	TGTGCCAGCAGCCAAGCTGTTCTAGCGGGAGTCGATACGCAGTATTTT
TRBV19	once	TRBJ1-1	.	CASKSRENTEAFF	TGTGCCAGTAAGAGTAGAGAGAACACTGAAGCTTTCTTT
TRBV11-2	once	TRBJ2-4	.	CASSLNRVLNIQYF	TGTGCCAGCAGCCTAAACAGGGTCCTGAACATTCAGTACTTC
TRBV3-1/TRBV3-2	.	TRBJ1-3	.	CASTLSGNTIYF	TGTGCCAGCACCTTGTCTGGAAACACCATATATTTT
TRBV2	.	TRBJ1-5	.	CASSEGNRVQPQHF	TGTGCCAGCAGTGAAGGGAACAGGGTTCAGCCCCAGCATTTT